This TCR beta chain derives from a study of T cell responses to AZD1222 COVID-19 vaccine. The CDR3 runs to 13 residues. V was trimmed by 2 bases and J by 4 bases, leaving 8 bases between them. Only in-frame clones appear in the TCRdb table, and some are missing; sequencing was by immunoSEQ multiplex PCR. The top ten clones hold about 4.5% of a sample with about 120,000 clones, about 92% of them seen once. Note on this clone: What it binds is not known.

Notes on the study in general: Spike as a whole was targeted by vaccine-associated CD4 TCRs, dominant at 160-218 and 743-854. Clonal diversity was possibly underestimated; the donors were predominantly white British and more often female. Recipients of two AZD1222 doses showed rising Spike-specific TCR breadth and depth.

The starting material was peripheral blood, obtained on day 0 of MenACWY control vaccination. The TCR was taken from an adult in good health. This chain connects TRBV12-3 or TRBV12-4 to TRBJ2-5; D unclear. CDR3 protein: CASSLTRSETQYF. Written as DNA, the CDR3 is TGTGCCAGCAGTTTAACACGTTCAGAGACCCAGTACTTC.